Described below is a single T cell receptor beta chain sequence and its context. Its antigen is not yet known. Base qualities are missing; no much larger clone stands one base away. The source of the sample is a study of blood T cell repertoires in COVID-19 (TCRdb year 2020). Background for the entire study: Collaborator samples came from the United States, Italy and Spain and covered acute and convalescent phases of COVID-19. The material from the prospective study consisted of cDNA or gDNA derived from T cells, B-cell-depleted T cells, or PBMCs. Subjects who had been exposed to COVID-19, were actively infected with it, or had recovered from it provided the deeply sampled blood TCRbeta repertoires that made up the dataset. The repertoires were released in a freely available public database meant as a resource for research on the immune response to SARS-CoV-2. Samples were obtained from the ongoing ImmuneRACE study (first 160 participants) and from 1,254 subjects provided by 6 global collaborators. A de-identified subject ID, COVID-19 status, age in years and sex were almost always included in the sample metadata. Where HLA class I and class II types were available, the types were taken from metadata supplied by the sample provider, not from assay-based typing.

Broader findings and caveats from the paper: The amount of clinical and demographic metadata varied by source and participant and was provided uncurated.

At one collaborating source in Seattle, patients were enrolled during active infection and were followed longitudinally through the course of disease. Whole blood was collected in K2EDTA tubes by collaborating institutions according to the institutions' own protocols. For TCRbeta analysis, collaborators shipped samples in one of three forms: frozen whole blood, isolated PBMCs, or DNA extracted from either of those sample types. The cysteine opens and the phenylalanine closes a CDR3 of 15 amino acids. The kept DNA is CDR3 alone, 45 bases in frame from the first base. At the junction V is shortened by 8 bases and J by 8 bases; bases outside the gene matches: 15. As encoded in the germline V gene (reference sequence), CDR1 is SEHNR while CDR2 is FQNEAQ. The immunoSEQ Assay, a bias-controlled multiplex PCR, was used to amplify TCRbeta CDR3 regions from genomic DNA. Concerning the study's data processing: The number of nucleated cells in each sample was estimated from the amplification of reference gene primers within the assay. To quantify the absolute abundance of each unique TCRbeta CDR3 rearrangement, sequence reads were collapsed and filtered. Productive Simpson clonality was computed per sample as the square root of Simpson's diversity index over productive rearrangements. This immuneACCESS table, as held by TCRdb, lists in-frame sequences with V and J called but not all clones. Of the missing ones, under half trace to an unresolved V gene in checked studies; the others have no known cause. That table supplies the V and J calls and clone size; D and trimming were determined from the DNA. Across this sample there are fewer than 400,000 clones, with under 90% seen only once. The ten largest clones add up to 1.5% to 2% of the sample.

The sequencing input was peripheral blood. Recombination joined TRBV7-9 with TRBJ1-2; 9 middle bases align to TRBD1. This receptor was identified in a woman aged 30 to 39 with COVID-19, enrolled during active disease. This receptor has the CDR3 CASLSLTGTGTGYTF. DNA sequence: TGTGCCAGCCTGAGTCTGACCGGGACAGGGACCGGCTACACCTTC. The variable domain in full, with residues beyond the CDR3 obtained from the reference TRBV7-9 and TRBJ1-2 genes, is DTGVSQNPRHKITKRGQNVTFRCDPISEHNRLYWYRQTLGQGPEFLTYFQNEAQLEKSRLLSDRFSAERPKGSFSTLEIQRTEQGDSAMYLCASLSLTGTGTGYTFGSGTRLTVV.